A selection of T cell receptor beta chains follows, all from one sample in a study of blood T cell repertoires in COVID-19. The method was immunoSEQ multiplex PCR; TCRdb's version includes in-frame clones alone and lacks a portion of them. The sample holds about 440,000 clones, about 91% seen once. The sequenced material came from peripheral blood. These receptors were collected from a woman between 45 and 60 years old with COVID-19, enrolled during active disease. Both conserved end residues are part of each CDR3. The D gene is left open where the match is weak. Some rows mark clone size as missing; the rest say once, few, many or name a class of expanded clone.

NA,TRBJ1-2,TRBV6-5,NA,CASQAIGYTF,TGTGCCAGCCAGGCAATAGGCTACACCTTC
NA,TRBJ1-2,TRBV19,TRBD1,CASRTGGFLGYTF,TGTGCCAGTAGGACAGGGGGCTTTCTTGGCTACACCTTC
NA,TRBJ1-6,TRBV30,TRBD1,CAFQTGSNNSPLHF,TGTGCCTTTCAGACAGGGAGCAATAATTCACCCCTCCACTTT
NA,TRBJ2-7,TRBV5-1,NA,CASSPMEGSYEQYF,TGCGCCAGCAGCCCCATGGAGGGATCCTACGAGCAGTACTTC
once,TRBJ1-2,TRBV5-6,TRBD1,CASSFGTGASGYTF,TGTGCCAGCAGCTTCGGGACAGGGGCTAGTGGCTACACCTTC
NA,TRBJ2-7,TRBV7-8,NA,CASSPAGQPHEQYF,TGTGCCAGCAGCCCTGCGGGACAGCCCCACGAGCAGTACTTC
NA,TRBJ1-2,TRBV25-1,TRBD1,CASGGTGRKNGYTF,TGTGCCAGCGGGGGGACAGGGCGGAAAAATGGCTACACCTTC
NA,TRBJ1-2,TRBV2,NA,CASSVFGSGYTF,TGTGCCAGCAGTGTGTTCGGGAGCGGCTACACCTTC
NA,TRBJ2-7,TRBV5-5,NA,CASSLSAGYARSSYEQYF,TGTGCCAGCAGCTTGAGTGCAGGGTACGCCAGGAGCTCCTACGAGCAGTACTTC
NA,TRBJ2-7,TRBV11-2,NA,CASSFDRTTYYEQYF,TGTGCCAGCAGCTTCGACAGGACAACCTACTACGAGCAGTACTTC
NA,TRBJ1-4,TRBV2,NA,CASREDGRANEKLFF,TGTGCCAGCAGGGAGGACGGGCGGGCTAATGAAAAACTGTTTTTT
NA,TRBJ1-2,TRBV18,TRBD1,CASSPLDRERGYTF,TGTGCCAGCTCACCTCTAGACAGGGAACGCGGCTACACCTTC
NA,TRBJ1-1,TRBV11-2,NA,CASIGGPRGTEAFF,TGTGCCAGTATCGGGGGACCTCGAGGAACTGAAGCTTTCTTT
NA,TRBJ1-1,TRBV18,NA,CASSRGYGGGRTEAFF,TGTGCCAGCTCACGGGGATACGGTGGAGGGCGGACTGAAGCTTTCTTT
NA,TRBJ1-1,TRBV21-1,NA,CASSKVRVRNTEAFF,TGTGCCAGCAGCAAAGTGCGGGTTAGGAACACTGAAGCTTTCTTT
few,TRBJ1-3,TRBV30,NA,CAWSPEPGNTIYF,TGTGCCTGGAGTCCCGAACCAGGGAACACCATATATTTT
NA,TRBJ2-7,TRBV7-6,NA,CASSRDYEQYF,TGTGCCAGCAGCCGGGACTACGAGCAGTACTTC
NA,TRBJ2-7,TRBV7-9,NA,CASNRGDSSYEQYF,TGTGCCAGCAACCGCGGGGACAGCTCCTACGAGCAGTACTTC
NA,TRBJ2-5,TRBV18,NA,CASSQGNQETQYF,TGTGCCAGCTCACAGGGGAACCAAGAGACCCAGTACTTC
NA,TRBJ2-7,TRBV4-1,TRBD2,CASSQDLEAGGRQQYF,TGCGCCAGCAGCCAAGATTTGGAGGCGGGGGGGCGCCAGCAGTACTTC
NA,TRBJ1-2,TRBV6-4,TRBD1,CASSPDRGRGYTF,TGTGCCAGCAGTCCGGACAGGGGCAGGGGCTACACCTTC
NA,TRBJ1-3,TRBV11-2,NA,CASTFSAGAGNTIYF,TGTGCCAGCACCTTCTCAGCAGGGGCTGGAAACACCATATATTTT
NA,TRBJ2-5,TRBV6-5,NA,CASSYSPEETQYF,TGTGCCAGCAGTTACTCCCCGGAAGAGACCCAGTACTTC
NA,TRBJ1-6,TRBV5-1,TRBD1,CASSFRPGQGNSPLHF,TGCGCCAGCAGCTTTAGGCCGGGACAGGGGAATTCACCCCTCCACTTT
NA,TRBJ1-1,TRBV3-1/TRBV3-2,NA,CASSHRENTEAFF,TGTGCCAGCAGCCACAGGGAAAACACTGAAGCTTTCTTT
NA,TRBJ2-1,TRBV29-1,NA,CSVEERLNEQFF,TGCAGCGTTGAAGAGCGCCTAAATGAGCAGTTCTTC
NA,TRBJ2-1,TRBV11-2,NA,CASSLSSLSRGLHNEQFF,TGTGCCAGCAGCTTAAGCTCGCTCTCTAGAGGCCTACACAATGAGCAGTTCTTC
NA,TRBJ1-2,TRBV2,TRBD1,CASLRDRANYGYTF,TGTGCCAGCCTCCGGGACAGAGCTAACTATGGCTACACCTTC
few,TRBJ1-1,TRBV27,NA,CASSFRSGTEAFF,TGTGCCAGCAGTTTCCGGTCCGGCACTGAAGCTTTCTTT
NA,TRBJ2-3,TRBV27,TRBD2,CASSLITSGTSTDTQYF,TGTGCCAGCAGTTTGATTACTAGCGGAACTAGCACAGATACGCAGTATTTT
NA,TRBJ2-7,TRBV7-8,NA,CASSPRQGGYEQYF,TGTGCCAGCAGCCCGCGACAGGGAGGCTACGAGCAGTACTTC
NA,TRBJ1-5,TRBV6-5,TRBD1,CASSYSTGGGQPQHF,TGTGCCAGCAGTTACTCGACAGGGGGAGGCCAGCCCCAGCATTTT
NA,TRBJ1-4,TRBV6-2/TRBV6-3,NA,CASSYSILNRANEKLFF,TGTGCCAGCAGTTACTCCATACTTAACAGAGCTAATGAAAAACTGTTTTTT
NA,TRBJ2-1,TRBV9,TRBD2,CASSETGGPYEQFF,TGTGCCAGCAGCGAAACGGGGGGGCCTTATGAGCAGTTCTTC
NA,TRBJ2-7,TRBV2,NA,CASSEKRYEQYF,TGTGCCAGCAGTGAGAAACGGTACGAGCAGTACTTC
NA,TRBJ2-7,TRBV7-2,TRBD2,CASRLGLAGAYEQYF,TGTGCCAGCAGACTGGGACTAGCGGGGGCCTACGAGCAGTACTTC
NA,TRBJ1-3,TRBV15,NA,CATSTHAVGSTSNGNTIYF,TGTGCCACCAGCACCCACGCGGTAGGATCCACCTCGAATGGAAACACCATATATTTT
once,TRBJ1-3,TRBV6-5,NA,CASGAGGGNTIYF,TGTGCCAGCGGAGCTGGAGGGGGAAACACCATATATTTT
NA,TRBJ1-1,TRBV28,NA,CASRESGGGTEAFF,TGTGCCAGCAGGGAATCTGGGGGGGGCACTGAAGCTTTCTTT
few,TRBJ2-5,TRBV3-1/TRBV3-2,TRBD1,CASSLRQGGTETQYF,TGTGCCAGCAGCTTGAGACAGGGTGGTACGGAGACCCAGTACTTC
NA,TRBJ1-1,TRBV25-1,NA,CASSELLQGPEAFF,TGTGCCAGCAGTGAGCTCCTACAGGGTCCTGAAGCTTTCTTT
NA,TRBJ1-1,TRBV19,NA,CASMGSSMNTEAFF,TGTGCCAGTATGGGCAGTTCGATGAACACTGAAGCTTTCTTT
NA,TRBJ2-4,TRBV3-1/TRBV3-2,TRBD2,CASSLGLAGSGNIQYF,TGTGCCAGCAGCCTTGGACTAGCGGGGAGTGGGAACATTCAGTACTTC
once,TRBJ1-1,TRBV7-8,NA,CASSLAFRGAFF,TGTGCCAGCAGCTTAGCATTCAGGGGAGCTTTCTTT
NA,TRBJ2-7,TRBV21-1,NA,CASSKRLARSYEQYF,TGTGCCAGCAGCAAACGACTAGCGCGCTCCTACGAGCAGTACTTC
NA,TRBJ2-1,TRBV10-1,NA,CASSEGRRLGNEQFF,TGCGCCAGCAGTGAAGGTCGGAGGCTTGGCAATGAGCAGTTCTTC
NA,TRBJ2-1,TRBV5-1,TRBD1,CASSLEGTGPNEQFF,TGCGCCAGCAGCTTGGAGGGGACAGGTCCCAATGAGCAGTTCTTC
NA,TRBJ2-3,TRBV7-3,NA,CASRRGTVTPSTDTQYF,TGTGCCAGTCGACGGGGGACAGTTACTCCTAGCACAGATACGCAGTATTTT
NA,TRBJ2-3,TRBV24-1,NA,CATSAGEVPPDTQYF,TGTGCCACCAGTGCGGGTGAGGTTCCCCCAGATACGCAGTATTTT
NA,TRBJ1-5,TRBV6-1,TRBD1,CASSESKAGQGFSWNQPQHF,TGTGCCAGCAGTGAGAGTAAAGCGGGACAGGGCTTTTCATGGAATCAGCCCCAGCATTTT
NA,TRBJ2-3,TRBV19,TRBD2,CASRKALAGATQYF,TGTGCCAGTAGGAAAGCCCTAGCGGGGGCCACGCAGTATTTT
NA,TRBJ2-5,TRBV9,TRBD2,CASSVVGLAGETQYF,TGTGCCAGCAGCGTAGTGGGACTAGCTGGCGAGACCCAGTACTTC
NA,TRBJ1-2,TRBV6-6,TRBD1,CASSPTPGQGARSYGYTF,TGTGCCAGCAGTCCCACCCCGGGACAGGGGGCGCGGAGCTATGGCTACACCTTC
NA,TRBJ1-1,TRBV7-9,NA,CASSLVDGSTEAFF,TGTGCCAGCAGCTTAGTGGATGGGAGCACTGAAGCTTTCTTT
NA,TRBJ2-5,TRBV5-6,NA,CASSFRLVTGAQYF,TGTGCCAGCAGCTTCAGACTCGTGACGGGGGCCCAGTACTTC
once,TRBJ1-2,TRBV10-1,TRBD1,CASSPGGSYGYTF,TGCGCCAGCAGCCCAGGGGGGAGCTATGGCTACACCTTC
NA,TRBJ2-5,TRBV5-1,NA,CASSPGIQETQYF,TGCGCCAGCAGCCCCGGGATCCAAGAGACCCAGTACTTC
NA,TRBJ2-2,TRBV6-5,NA,CASSLANYAGELFF,TGTGCCAGCAGTCTTGCTAATTACGCCGGGGAGCTGTTTTTT
NA,TRBJ2-1,TRBV3-1/TRBV3-2,TRBD2,CASSQGRGALNEQFF,TGTGCCAGCAGCCAAGGGCGGGGGGCCCTCAATGAGCAGTTCTTC
NA,TRBJ1-4,TRBV28,TRBD1,CASSSLTGSSEKLFF,TGTGCCAGCAGTTCCCTGACAGGGAGTTCCGAAAAACTGTTTTTT